The 9 T cell receptor beta chains given below trace back to one sample, sequenced in a study of shared clonotypes between healthy human individuals. Libraries were prepared by immunoSEQ multiplex PCR; TCRdb keeps only in-frame clonotypes and omits some of them. The repertoire holds some 490,000 clones, with roughly 80% as singletons. Sequencing used PBMCs. These receptors came from a woman aged 40-49 years in good health. Some clones in this sample may be carry-over from other donors' samples.

The V and J genes are TRBV7-8 and TRBJ2-7; 8 bases agree with TRBD2. This CDR3 has 17 amino acids. Germline CDR1 is SGHVS and CDR2 is FQNEAQ. J gave up 7 bases and V 5 bases, and 19 bases lay outside the gene matches. CDR3 sequence: CASSPRGGGGYQGEQYF. The CDR3 region has the DNA TGTGCCAGCAGCCCCCGGGGGGGCGGGGGGTACCAAGGGGAGCAGTACTTC.

V is TRBV5-1 and J is TRBJ2-2, with 8 bases that match TRBD2. This CDR3 region has 16 residues. CDR1 SGHRS and CDR2 YFSETQ come from the germline V gene. Trimming removed 0 bases from V and 2 bases from J; junction bases left unmatched: 3. CDR3 region: CASSLELAENTGELFF. CDR3 coding DNA: TGCGCCAGCAGCTTGGAACTAGCGGAAAACACCGGGGAGCTGTTTTTT.

The genes are TRBV5-4 and TRBJ1-1; D perhaps matches TRBD1 (6 bases). Trimming took 4 bases from V and 8 from J, leaving 15 bases between them. This CDR3 is 13 amino acids long. Looked up from germline, CDR1 is SGHNT and CDR2 is YYREEE (reference sequence). The CDR3 is CASSHDRNIEAFF. CDR3 nucleotide sequence: TGTGCCAGCAGCCACGACAGGAATATCGAAGCTTTCTTT.

V and J are TRBV28 and TRBJ1-1; maybe TRBD1 (6 bases). Germline CDR1 and CDR2: MDHEN and SYDVKM. The CDR3 contains 14 residues. The V and J ends lost 3 bases and 2 bases respectively, with 10 bases between them. The CDR3 here is CASSFGGRNTEAFF. CDR3 DNA: TGTGCCAGCAGTTTCGGGGGGCGAAACACTGAAGCTTTCTTT.

The chain links TRBV30 to TRBJ2-3; D call uncertain. CDR1 GTSNPN and CDR2 SVGIG come from the germline V gene (reference sequence). The V and J ends lost 8 bases and 0 bases respectively, with 6 bases between them. CDR3 length: 11 residues. The CDR3 DNA sequence: TGTGCCACCGACAGCACAGATACGCAGTATTTT. Protein product: CATDSTDTQYF. The whole variable domain, remainder taken from reference TRBV30 and TRBJ2-3, is SQTIHQWPATLVQPVGSPLSLECTVEGTSNPNLYWYRQAAGRGLQLLFYSVGIGQISSEVPQNLSASRPQDRQFILSSKKLLLSDSGFYLCATDSTDTQYFGPGTRLTVL.

The V gene is TRBV7-8, the J gene TRBJ1-2, with unresolved D. The CDR3 totals 14 residues. Germline CDR1 SGHVS, CDR2 FQNEAQ. V lost 0 bases, J lost 5 bases, and 10 bases lay in between. The CDR3 is CASSLARGLYGYTF. The CDR3 bases are TGTGCCAGCAGCTTAGCGCGAGGGTTGTATGGCTACACCTTC.

The chain joins TRBV6-1 to TRBJ1-1; no definite D call. This CDR3 contains 15 residues. Germline assignment: CDR1 MNHNS and CDR2 SASEGT. Trimming cost V 0 bases and J 4 bases, with 12 bases left between them. In DNA, the CDR3 is TGTGCCAGCAGTGAAGCTAGGATATTGGGCACTGAAGCTTTCTTT. The encoded protein is CASSEARILGTEAFF.

The chain combines TRBV28 with TRBJ2-7; 7 bases line up with TRBD1. The CDR3 spans 12 residues. The junction had 2 bases not matched to a gene; V was cut back by 8 bases and J by 1 base. In germline, CDR1 is MDHEN, CDR2 SYDVKM. In DNA, the CDR3 is TGTGCCAGCCGACAGGGATCCTACGAGCAGTACTTC. Protein product: CASRQGSYEQYF. Variable domain in full (rest from reference TRBV28 and TRBJ2-7): DVKVTQSSRYLVKRTGEKVFLECVQDMDHENMFWYRQDPGLGLRLIYFSYDVKMKEKGDIPEGYSVSREKKERFSLILESASTNQTSMYLCASRQGSYEQYFGPGTRLTVT.

The chain joins TRBV9 to TRBJ2-1; D is unresolved. Germline assignment: CDR1 SGDLS and CDR2 YYNGEE. This CDR3 is 15 amino acids long. Trimming cost V 0 bases and J 0 bases, with 7 bases left between them. CDR3 nucleotides: TGTGCCAGCAGCGTAGCTATCGGCTCCTACAATGAGCAGTTCTTC. Translation gives CASSVAIGSYNEQFF. Variable domain in full (rest from reference TRBV9 and TRBJ2-1): DSGVTQTPKHLITATGQRVTLRCSPRSGDLSVYWYQQSLDQGLQFLIQYYNGEERAKGNILERFSAQQFPDLHSELNLSSLELGDSALYFCASSVAIGSYNEQFFGPGTRLTVL.